Presented here are 17 T cell receptor beta chains from one specimen sequenced in a study of T-cell memory formation after mild COVID-19. Via MiXCR, TCRdb re-called the 5' RACE reads, giving one row per CDR3 protein. The table lists around 500,000 distinct CDR3 sequences, 18% of them singletons. Material: PBMCs or a T cell subset sorted from them (not recorded which). These receptors were obtained from an adult woman who had mild COVID-19 (a few samples of this study predate the infection). Cell type and time point are not known.

CDR3 DNA sequence: TGCAGTGCATCCAGGGGGAGCGCCTACGAGCAGTACTTC. It codes for CSASRGSAYEQYF. The rearrangement uses TRBV20-1 and TRBJ2-7; 7 bases fit TRBD1. CDR3 size: 13 residues. Germline lookup yields CDR1 DFQATT and CDR2 SNEGSKA (reference sequence). Germline trimming cut 6 bases from V and 2 bases from J; bases unmatched to any gene: 7.

This clonotype has only a few counts. The V and J genes are TRBV5-1 and TRBJ2-1; D tentatively fits TRBD1 or TRBD2 (5 bases each). The germline V and J ends were trimmed by 9 bases and 9 bases, with 19 bases remaining between them. Germline V gives CDR1 SGHRS, CDR2 YFSETQ. This CDR3 contains 13 residues. For the CDR3, the DNA is TGCGCCACCCGCGAAGGTAATGGGGGTGAGCAGTTCTTC. Protein: CATREGNGGEQFF.

The CDR3 protein is CASSLGPGGRSYEQYF. The CDR3 bases are TGTGCCAGCAGCTTGGGGCCCGGGGGACGATCCTACGAGCAGTACTTC. This chain uses TRBV5-4 with TRBJ2-7, with D perhaps matching TRBD2 (6 bases). The CDR3 loop spans 16 amino acids. Germline CDR1 and CDR2: SGHNT and YYREEE (reference sequence). Trimming removed 0 bases at V and 1 base at J, with 14 bases between.

This clonotype was picked up a small number of times. The CDR3: CATSSPGVAVNEQFF. The CDR3, as DNA: TGTGCCACCAGCAGCCCTGGAGTAGCGGTTAATGAGCAGTTCTTC. The chain links TRBV15 to TRBJ2-1; the D gene is possibly TRBD2 (6 bases). The V end was cut by 3 bases, the J end by 7 bases, with 16 bases between. This CDR3 has 15 residues. The V gene's germline CDR1 is LNHNV and CDR2 YYDKDF (reference sequence).

Turning to this clonotype: At one boundary the junction diverges from the germline segment, which might be a read error. The chain uses TRBV6-1 and TRBJ1-2, with D unclear. CDR3 length equals 8 residues. Germline V gives CDR1 MNHNS, CDR2 SASEGT. This chain's CDR3 is CASSDSIF. The DNA for the CDR3 is TGTGCCAGCAGTGACTCTATCTTC.

This chain connects TRBV5-1 to TRBJ1-1; perhaps TRBD1 as D (5 bases). With 0 bases removed from V and 5 bases from J, the gap between germline ends came to 11 bases. The CDR3 is 14 residues long. The germline V gene encodes CDR1 SGHRS and CDR2 YFSETQ. The CDR3 bases are TGCGCCAGCAGCTTGGATGACTCAGGGACTGAAGCTTTCTTT. Translated: CASSLDDSGTEAFF.

This clonotype was recorded at least ten times. J is TRBJ2-5 and V is TRBV12-3 or TRBV12-4; TRBD2 agrees at 9 bases. This CDR3 contains 14 residues. Trimming at V came to 2 bases and at J to 5 bases, leaving 3 bases not matched to a gene. The CDR3 DNA reads TGTGCCAGCAGTTTAAGGGCGGGAGGGGAGACCCAGTACTTC. Translating gives CASSLRAGGETQYF.

This chain uses TRBV6-5 with TRBJ2-3; tentatively, D is TRBD1 (5 bases). This CDR3 comprises 14 residues. The germline V gene has CDR1 MNHEY and CDR2 SVGAGI. V lost 6 bases and J 1 base, leaving 11 bases between the germline ends. CDR3 bases: TGTGCCAGCAGACCGACAGCCCGCACAGATACGCAGTATTTT. The encoded protein is CASRPTARTDTQYF.

The chain carries TRBV15 and TRBJ1-1; D ambiguous. The germline gives CDR1 LNHNV, CDR2 YYDKDF (reference sequence). The CDR3 is made up of 14 amino acids. V was cut by 3 bases and J by 7 bases, with 15 bases left in between. In DNA, the CDR3 is TGTGCCACCAGCAGCACCGAGGAGGGCGATGAAGCTTTCTTT. Its translation is CATSSTEEGDEAFF.

This clonotype has a count of ten or more. The genes are TRBV4-2 and TRBJ1-2; no clear D gene. CDR3 length equals 14 residues. Per germline, CDR1 LGHNA and CDR2 YNFKEQ. V was trimmed by 0 bases and J by 6 bases, leaving 11 bases between them. As DNA, the CDR3 is TGTGCCAGCAGCCAAGAGTCCGGGATCAATGGCTACACCTTC. It is translated as CASSQESGINGYTF.

This clonotype was detected only a few times. The chain is built from TRBV6-5 and TRBJ2-7, with TRBD1 matching over 9 bases. Looked up from germline, CDR1 is MNHEY and CDR2 is SVGAGI. Trimming removed 2 bases from V and 6 bases from J; junction bases left unmatched: 2. This CDR3 is built from 13 residues. The DNA of the CDR3 is TGTGCCAGCAGTTACCTGACAGGGGGCGAGCAGTACTTC. The encoded protein is CASSYLTGGEQYF.

The CDR3 loop is CASSSPEPGTGQSLSYNEQFF. In nucleotides, the CDR3 is TGTGCCAGCAGTTCCCCAGAACCCGGGACAGGGCAAAGTCTTTCCTACAATGAGCAGTTCTTC. The chain recombines TRBV6-5 with TRBJ2-1, with 9 bases that match TRBD1. The V gene's germline CDR1 is MNHEY and CDR2 SVGAGI. J was trimmed by 1 base and V by 4 bases; bases with no gene match: 20. CDR3 size: 21 residues.

CDR3 in amino acids: CASSLGAVEAFF. The DNA of the CDR3 is TGTGCCAGCAGCTTGGGGGCAGTCGAAGCTTTCTTT. This rearrangement joins TRBV5-5 to TRBJ1-1; D is unclear. Trimming pared 0 bases from V and 8 bases from J, leaving 8 bases between. The CDR3 covers 12 residues. Germline values: CDR1 SGHKS, CDR2 YYEKEE (reference sequence).

The chain is built from TRBV2 and TRBJ1-2; 7 bases line up with TRBD1. This CDR3 contains 13 residues. Trimming took 6 bases from V and 8 from J; bases not matched to a gene: 9. Germline lookup yields CDR1 SNHLY and CDR2 FYNNEI. In DNA, the CDR3 is TGTGCCAGCAGCCTGACAGGGCGCGAGGGCTACACCTTC. This translates into CASSLTGREGYTF.

V and J are TRBV19 and TRBJ2-1; 7 bases align to TRBD1. There are 15 residues in the CDR3. V trimming: 7 bases; J trimming: 2 bases; junction bases outside the gene matches: 8. The germline V gene has CDR1 LNHDA and CDR2 SQIVND (reference sequence). CDR3 bases: TGTGCCAGTACCCAGGGAACAGGGGCCTACAATGAGCAGTTCTTC. Translation gives CASTQGTGAYNEQFF.

The chain is built from TRBV4-1 and TRBJ2-3; possibly TRBD2 for D (6 bases). Germline V gene data show CDR1 as MGHRA and CDR2 as YSYEKL. The CDR3 loop spans 16 amino acids. The V end was cut by 2 bases, the J end by 4 bases, with 16 bases between. The CDR3 sequence is CASSQLGTPQSDTQYF. DNA for the CDR3: TGCGCCAGCAGCCAACTCGGGACTCCTCAATCAGATACGCAGTATTTT.

The chain links TRBV2 to TRBJ1-6; D might be TRBD1 (6 bases). Germline-derived CDR1 and CDR2 are SNHLY and FYNNEI. Trimming left V 4 bases short and J 9 bases short, with 16 bases between. CDR3 size: 15 residues. The CDR3, as DNA: TGTGCCAGCAGTGGACACAGGGCGAGGGGTTCACCCCTCCACTTT. Residues: CASSGHRARGSPLHF.